Each of the 13 T cell receptor beta chains below was sequenced from the same sample in a study of blood T cells in healthy people across ages. Primers used in a second PCR of roughly 7 to 12 cycles were a sample-barcoded 5' primer and a J-beta primer mix. TCRdb re-derived calls from the 5' RACE reads in MiXCR, one entry per CDR3 protein. The sample yields about 1.7 million distinct CDR3 sequences, about 30% seen once. The specimen was blood. Receptor source: a woman between 25 and 40 years old in good health.

Only a few counts were recorded for this clonotype. V gene TRBV20-1 combines with J gene TRBJ2-5; D gene unclear. V was clipped by 6 bases and J by 1 base, with 15 bases between them. The V gene's germline CDR1 is DFQATT and CDR2 SNEGSKA (reference sequence). The CDR3 covers 14 residues. CDR3 in DNA: TGCAGTGCAAAGGACGGGTTCGCCCAAGAGACCCAGTACTTC. This sequence encodes CSAKDGFAQETQYF.

The V call is TRBV29-1, the J call TRBJ1-1; no firm D call. CDR1 SQVTM and CDR2 ANQGSEA come from the germline V gene. CDR3 length equals 13 residues. Trimming shortened V by 6 bases and J by 0 bases, and 11 bases separated the two germline ends. Written as DNA, the CDR3 is TGCAGCGTCCAGCCGTTTATGAACACTGAAGCTTTCTTT. This codes for CSVQPFMNTEAFF.

V gene TRBV7-6 combines with J gene TRBJ1-1; D might be TRBD1 (6 bases). The CDR3 extends over 14 amino acids. V was shortened by 1 base and J by 3 bases, with 9 bases between the two germline ends. The germline gives CDR1 SGHVS, CDR2 FNYEAQ. CDR3 DNA: TGTGCCAGCAGCTTAGAACAGGGAGACACTGAAGCTTTCTTT. This codes for CASSLEQGDTEAFF.

The genes are TRBV5-1 and TRBJ1-5; 8 bases fit TRBD1. Germline V gene sequence: CDR1 SGHRS, CDR2 YFSETQ. This CDR3 has 16 residues. V trimming: 4 bases; J trimming: 7 bases; junction bases outside the gene matches: 13. Here the CDR3 reads CASSPYPGTGNQPQHF. The DNA of the CDR3 is TGCGCCAGCAGCCCATACCCCGGGACAGGTAACCAGCCCCAGCATTTT.

This clonotype has ten or more counts. The CDR3: CSARDTGAIYEQYF. CDR3 in DNA: TGCAGTGCTAGAGACACGGGGGCCATCTACGAGCAGTACTTC. The V call is TRBV20-1, the J call TRBJ2-7; tentatively, D is TRBD1 or TRBD2 (6 bases each). The ends were cut back, 0 bases at V and 3 bases at J, with 12 bases in the middle. The CDR3 totals 14 residues. CDR1 and CDR2 (germline): DFQATT, SNEGSKA (reference sequence).

This clonotype showed up just a few times. The chain carries TRBV20-1 and TRBJ1-1; 8 nucleotides agree with TRBD1. The CDR3 has 13 residues. From germline, CDR1 is DFQATT and CDR2 SNEGSKA (reference sequence). The junction had 10 bases not matched to a gene; V was cut back by 6 bases and J by 7 bases. CDR3 region: CSAPTGGNFEAFF. The CDR3 nucleotides read TGCAGTGCGCCAACAGGGGGAAATTTTGAAGCTTTCTTT.

This clonotype has at least ten counts. The rearrangement joins TRBV7-6 to TRBJ2-7; D might be TRBD2 (6 bases). Germline loops: CDR1 SGHVS, CDR2 FNYEAQ. The CDR3 spans 12 residues. V lost 4 bases and J lost 7, with 11 bases in between. For the CDR3, the DNA is TGTGCCAGCAGCTCACCGCGGGGAGAGCAGTACTTC. The encoded protein is CASSSPRGEQYF.

This clonotype has just a few counts. The V call is TRBV27, the J call TRBJ2-3; D is possibly TRBD1 or TRBD2 (5 bases each). The CDR3 loop spans 15 amino acids. With 3 bases removed from V and 1 base from J, the gap between germline ends came to 11 bases. In germline, CDR1 is MNHEY, CDR2 SMNVEV (reference sequence). The CDR3 bases are TGTGCCAGCAGTTTTCTTAGGGACGGCACAGATACGCAGTATTTT. It is translated as CASSFLRDGTDTQYF.

This clonotype was seen only a few times. J is TRBJ2-7 and V is TRBV20-1, with 8 bases that match TRBD2. In germline, CDR1 is DFQATT, CDR2 SNEGSKA (reference sequence). Trimming cost V 3 bases and J 7 bases; bases outside gene matches: 14. The CDR3 extends over 15 amino acids. The CDR3 DNA is TGCAGTGCTAGGGTTTGGCTAGCGGGTAATAGTGAGCAGTACTTC. This translates into CSARVWLAGNSEQYF.

V gene TRBV7-9 combines with J gene TRBJ2-5; D unclear. V lost 5 bases to trimming and J lost 2 bases, with 15 bases between them. This CDR3 comprises 15 residues. Germline CDR1 is SEHNR and CDR2 is FQNEAQ (reference sequence). The CDR3 here is CASSHVGNTQETQYF. The CDR3 coding sequence is TGTGCCAGCAGCCATGTTGGGAACACACAAGAGACCCAGTACTTC. Full variable domain (missing parts from reference TRBV7-9 and TRBJ2-5): DTGVSQNPRHKITKRGQNVTFRCDPISEHNRLYWYRQTLGQGPEFLTYFQNEAQLEKSRLLSDRFSAERPKGSFSTLEIQRTEQGDSAMYLCASSHVGNTQETQYFGPGTRLLVL.

About this clonotype: At one of its ends the junction is not consistent with the germline gene, which may arise from a read error. The chain joins TRBV10-3 to TRBJ2-5, with 11 bases matching TRBD2. The DNA end favors TRBJ2-7, so the J call may be wrong. The CDR3 sequence is 16 residues long. Germline V gene data show CDR1 as ENHRY and CDR2 as SYGVKD. In nucleotides, the CDR3 is TGTGCCATCGGTGAGTCACTAGCGGGAGACTCCTACGAGCAGTACTTC. It encodes CAIGESLAGDSYEQYF.

This sequence joins TRBV7-2 and TRBJ2-1, with 9 bases fitting TRBD1. The CDR3 contains 13 residues. J lost 4 bases, V lost 10 bases, and 5 bases had no gene match. Germline V gene sequence: CDR1 SGHTA, CDR2 FQGNSA. In DNA form, the CDR3 reads TGTGCCACCGGGACAGGGCGATACAATGAGCAGTTCTTC. This codes for CATGTGRYNEQFF.

The chain links TRBV11-2 to TRBJ2-5; D ambiguous. Germline V gene sequence: CDR1 SGHAT, CDR2 FQNNGV. V was shortened by 7 bases and J by 2 bases, with 14 bases between the two germline ends. The CDR3 runs 14 residues. The CDR3 nucleotides are TGTGCCAGCAAAAGAAGGGCGCTGCAAGAGACCCAGTACTTC. This encodes CASKRRALQETQYF.